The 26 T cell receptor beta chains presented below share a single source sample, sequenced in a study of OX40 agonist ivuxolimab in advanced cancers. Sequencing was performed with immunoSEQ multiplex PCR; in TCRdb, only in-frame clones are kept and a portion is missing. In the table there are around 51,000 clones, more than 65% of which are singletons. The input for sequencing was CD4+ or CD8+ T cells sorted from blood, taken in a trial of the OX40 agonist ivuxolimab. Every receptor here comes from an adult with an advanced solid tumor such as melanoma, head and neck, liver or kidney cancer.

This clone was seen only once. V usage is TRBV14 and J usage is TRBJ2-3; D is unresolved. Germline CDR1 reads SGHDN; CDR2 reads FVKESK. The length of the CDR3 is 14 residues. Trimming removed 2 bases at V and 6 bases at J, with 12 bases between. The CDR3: CASSQKQYLDTQYF. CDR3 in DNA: TGTGCCAGCAGCCAAAAACAGTATCTGGATACGCAGTATTTT. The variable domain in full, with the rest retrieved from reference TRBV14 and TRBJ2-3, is EAGVTQFPSHSVIEKGQTVTLRCDPISGHDNLYWYRRVMGKEIKFLLHFVKESKQDESGMPNNRFLAERTGGTYSTLKVQPAELEDSGVYFCASSQKQYLDTQYFGPGTRLTVL.

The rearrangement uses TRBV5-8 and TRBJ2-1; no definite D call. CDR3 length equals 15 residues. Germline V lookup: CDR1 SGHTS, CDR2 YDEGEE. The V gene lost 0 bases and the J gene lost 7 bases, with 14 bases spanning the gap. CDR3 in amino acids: CASSLGAGLGNEQFF. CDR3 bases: TGTGCCAGCAGCTTGGGGGCCGGTTTAGGGAATGAGCAGTTCTTC.

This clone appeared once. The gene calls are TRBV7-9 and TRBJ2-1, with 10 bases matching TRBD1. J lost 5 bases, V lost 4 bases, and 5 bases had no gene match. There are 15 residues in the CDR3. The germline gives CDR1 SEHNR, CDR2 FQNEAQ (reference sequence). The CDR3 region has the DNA TGTGCCAGCAGCTCCGGGACAGGGGCCGACAATGAGCAGTTCTTC. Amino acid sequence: CASSSGTGADNEQFF.

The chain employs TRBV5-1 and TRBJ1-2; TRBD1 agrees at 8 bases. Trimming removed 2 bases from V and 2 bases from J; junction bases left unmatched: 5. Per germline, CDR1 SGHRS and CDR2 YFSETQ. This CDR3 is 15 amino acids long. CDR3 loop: CASSFQGAQNYGYTF. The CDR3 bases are TGCGCCAGCAGCTTCCAGGGGGCGCAGAACTATGGCTACACCTTC.

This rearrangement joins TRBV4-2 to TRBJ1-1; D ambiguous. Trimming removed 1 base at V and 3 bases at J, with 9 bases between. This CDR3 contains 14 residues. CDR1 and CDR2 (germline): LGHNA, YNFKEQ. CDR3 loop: CASSQVATDTEAFF. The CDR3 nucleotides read TGTGCCAGCAGCCAAGTCGCCACCGACACTGAAGCTTTCTTT.

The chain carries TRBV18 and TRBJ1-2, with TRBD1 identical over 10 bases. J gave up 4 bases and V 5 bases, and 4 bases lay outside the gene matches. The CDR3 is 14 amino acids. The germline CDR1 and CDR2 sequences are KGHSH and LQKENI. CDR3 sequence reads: CASSAGQGIYGYTF. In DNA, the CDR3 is TGTGCCAGCTCAGCGGGACAGGGGATCTATGGCTACACCTTC.

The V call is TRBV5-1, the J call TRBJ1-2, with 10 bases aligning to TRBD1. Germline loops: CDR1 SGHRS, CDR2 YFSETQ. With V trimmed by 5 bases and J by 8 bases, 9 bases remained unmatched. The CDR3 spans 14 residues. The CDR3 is CASSPTGTGVGYTF. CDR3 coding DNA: TGCGCCAGCAGTCCCACCGGGACAGGGGTCGGCTACACCTTC.

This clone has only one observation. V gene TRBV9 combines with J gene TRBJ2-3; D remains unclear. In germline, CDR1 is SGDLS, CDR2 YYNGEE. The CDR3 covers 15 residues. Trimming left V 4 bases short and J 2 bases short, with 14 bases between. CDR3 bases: TGTGCCAGCAGCCTGGTCTGGGCGCCCACAGATACGCAGTATTTT. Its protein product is CASSLVWAPTDTQYF.

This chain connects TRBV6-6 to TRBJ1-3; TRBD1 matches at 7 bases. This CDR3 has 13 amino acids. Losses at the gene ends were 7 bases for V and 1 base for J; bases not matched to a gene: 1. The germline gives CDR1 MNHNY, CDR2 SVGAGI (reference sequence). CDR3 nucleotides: TGTGCCAGCACCAGGGGGTCTGGAAACACCATATATTTT. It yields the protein CASTRGSGNTIYF.

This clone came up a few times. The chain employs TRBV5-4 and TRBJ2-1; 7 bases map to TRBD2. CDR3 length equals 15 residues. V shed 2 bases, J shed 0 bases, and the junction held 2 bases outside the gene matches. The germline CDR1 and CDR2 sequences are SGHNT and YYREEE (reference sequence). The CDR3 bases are TGTGCCAGCAGCTTACTAGCGAGCTCCTACAATGAGCAGTTCTTC. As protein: CASSLLASSYNEQFF.

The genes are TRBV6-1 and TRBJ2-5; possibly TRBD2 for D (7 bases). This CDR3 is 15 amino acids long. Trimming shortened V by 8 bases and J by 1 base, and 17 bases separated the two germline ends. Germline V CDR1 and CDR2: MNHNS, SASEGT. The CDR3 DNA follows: TGTGCCAGCGGGGGGGCTAGCATATCCCAAGAGACCCAGTACTTC. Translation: CASGGASISQETQYF.

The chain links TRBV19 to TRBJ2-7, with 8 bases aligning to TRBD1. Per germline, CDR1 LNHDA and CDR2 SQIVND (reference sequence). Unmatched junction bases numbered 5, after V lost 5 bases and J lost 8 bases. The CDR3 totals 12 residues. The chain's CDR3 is CASSSRTGQQYF. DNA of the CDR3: TGTGCCAGTAGTTCACGGACAGGGCAGCAGTACTTC.

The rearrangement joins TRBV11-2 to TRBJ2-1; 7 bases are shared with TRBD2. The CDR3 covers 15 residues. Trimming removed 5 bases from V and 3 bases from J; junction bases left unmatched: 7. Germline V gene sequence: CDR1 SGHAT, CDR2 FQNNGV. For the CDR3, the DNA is TGTGCCAGCAGCGTAGGGACGGGGGGCTACAATGAGCAGTTCTTC. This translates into CASSVGTGGYNEQFF. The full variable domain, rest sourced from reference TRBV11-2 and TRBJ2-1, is EAGVAQSPRYKIIEKRQSVAFWCNPISGHATLYWYQQILGQGPKLLIQFQNNGVVDDSQLPKDRFSAERLKGVDSTLKIQPAKLEDSAVYLCASSVGTGGYNEQFFGPGTRLTVL.

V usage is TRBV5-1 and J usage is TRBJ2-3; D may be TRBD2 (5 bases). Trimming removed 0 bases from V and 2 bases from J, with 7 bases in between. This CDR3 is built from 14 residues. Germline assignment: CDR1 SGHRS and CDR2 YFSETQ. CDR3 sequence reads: CASSLAGVTDTQYF. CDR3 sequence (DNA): TGCGCCAGCAGCTTGGCCGGGGTCACAGATACGCAGTATTTT. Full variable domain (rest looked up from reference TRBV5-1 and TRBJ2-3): KAGVTQTPRYLIKTRGQQVTLSCSPISGHRSVSWYQQTPGQGLQFLFEYFSETQRNKGNFPGRFSGRQFSNSRSEMNVSTLELGDSALYLCASSLAGVTDTQYFGPGTRLTVL.

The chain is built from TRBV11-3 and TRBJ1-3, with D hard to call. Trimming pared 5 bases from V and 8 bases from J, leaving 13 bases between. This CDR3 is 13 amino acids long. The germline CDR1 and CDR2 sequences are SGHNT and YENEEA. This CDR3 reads CASSPTGRDTIYF. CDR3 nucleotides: TGTGCCAGCAGCCCCACCGGCCGAGACACCATATATTTT.

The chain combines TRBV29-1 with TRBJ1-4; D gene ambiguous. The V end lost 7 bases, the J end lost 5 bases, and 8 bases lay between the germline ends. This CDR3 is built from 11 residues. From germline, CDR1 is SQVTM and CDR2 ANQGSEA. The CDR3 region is CSGGQNEKLFF. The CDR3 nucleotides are TGCAGCGGCGGGCAGAATGAAAAACTGTTTTTT.

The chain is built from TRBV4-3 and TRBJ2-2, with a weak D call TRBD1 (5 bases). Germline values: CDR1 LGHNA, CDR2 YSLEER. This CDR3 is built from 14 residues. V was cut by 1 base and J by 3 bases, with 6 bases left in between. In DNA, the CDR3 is TGCGCCAGCAGCCAAGGCAGGGACACCGGGGAGCTGTTTTTT. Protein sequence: CASSQGRDTGELFF.

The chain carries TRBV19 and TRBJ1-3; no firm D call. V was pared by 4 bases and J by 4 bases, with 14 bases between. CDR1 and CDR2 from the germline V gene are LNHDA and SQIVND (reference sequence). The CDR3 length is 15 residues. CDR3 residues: CASSTADGMGNTIYF. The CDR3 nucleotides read TGTGCCAGTAGTACAGCGGACGGAATGGGAAACACCATATATTTT.

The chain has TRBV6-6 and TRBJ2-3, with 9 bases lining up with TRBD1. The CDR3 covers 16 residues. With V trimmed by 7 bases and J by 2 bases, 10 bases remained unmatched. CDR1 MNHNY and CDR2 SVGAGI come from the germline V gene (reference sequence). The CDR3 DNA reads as TGTGCCAGCACCAAATTTACAGGGGGCAACACAGATACGCAGTATTTT. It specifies CASTKFTGGNTDTQYF.

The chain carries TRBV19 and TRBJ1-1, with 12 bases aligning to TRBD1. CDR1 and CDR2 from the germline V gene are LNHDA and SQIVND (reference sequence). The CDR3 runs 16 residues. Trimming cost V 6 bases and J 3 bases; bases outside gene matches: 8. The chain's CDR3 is CASRRRDRGHHTEAFF. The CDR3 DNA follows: TGTGCCAGTAGACGCCGGGACAGGGGGCATCACACTGAAGCTTTCTTT.

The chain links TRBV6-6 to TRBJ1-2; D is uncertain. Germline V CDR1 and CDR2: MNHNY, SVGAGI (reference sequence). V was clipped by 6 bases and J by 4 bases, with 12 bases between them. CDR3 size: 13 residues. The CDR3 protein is CASSPLGSYGYTF. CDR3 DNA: TGTGCCAGCAGCCCCCTTGGGTCCTATGGCTACACCTTC.

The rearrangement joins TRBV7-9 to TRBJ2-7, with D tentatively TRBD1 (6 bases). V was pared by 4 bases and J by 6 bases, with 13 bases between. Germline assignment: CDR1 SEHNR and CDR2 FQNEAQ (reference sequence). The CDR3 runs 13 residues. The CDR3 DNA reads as TGTGCCAGCAGCTACTTGACAGGAGGCGAGCAGTACTTC. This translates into CASSYLTGGEQYF.

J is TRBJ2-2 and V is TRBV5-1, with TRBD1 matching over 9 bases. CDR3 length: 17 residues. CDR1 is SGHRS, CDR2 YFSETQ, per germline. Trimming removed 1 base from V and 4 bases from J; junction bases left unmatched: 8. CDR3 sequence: CASSLQPGQGGTGELFF. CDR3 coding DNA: TGCGCCAGCAGCTTGCAACCGGGACAGGGCGGCACCGGGGAGCTGTTTTTT.

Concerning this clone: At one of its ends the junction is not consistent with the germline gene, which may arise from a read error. The CDR3 DNA reads TGCGCCAACAGCCTCCTACTCCGGGCTGGGGCCAACGTCCTGACTTTC. Its translation is CANSLLLRAGANVLTF. The chain combines TRBV4-3 with TRBJ2-6; D is ambiguous. This CDR3 is built from 16 residues. From germline, CDR1 is LGHNA and CDR2 YSLEER.

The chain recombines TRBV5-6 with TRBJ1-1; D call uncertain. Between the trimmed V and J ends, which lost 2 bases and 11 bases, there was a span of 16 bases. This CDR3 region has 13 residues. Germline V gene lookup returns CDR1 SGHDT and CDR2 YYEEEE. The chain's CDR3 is CASSFGRLSGAFF. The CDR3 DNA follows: TGTGCCAGCAGCTTTGGCAGGCTTAGTGGGGCTTTCTTT.

CDR3 region: CASSLGPGTGSNEQFF. In nucleotides, the CDR3 is TGTGCCAGCAGCTTGGGGCCTGGGACAGGGTCCAATGAGCAGTTCTTC. The chain couples TRBV5-4 to TRBJ2-1, with 9 bases fitting TRBD1. V shed 0 bases and J 6 bases; nucleotides not matched to a gene: 7. CDR3 length equals 16 residues. Germline loops: CDR1 SGHNT, CDR2 YYREEE (reference sequence).